These 32 T cell receptor beta chains were sequenced from one sample in a study of circulating CD8 cells and anti-PD-1 response in melanoma. The QIAseq Immune Repertoire TCR panel built the libraries from about 16 ng of total RNA. TCRdb independently ran MiXCR on the reads; one entry per CDR3 protein. Found here are around 410 distinct CDR3 sequences, approximately 11% of them singletons; the top ten hold roughly three fifths. Four subsets defined by PD-1 and/or TIGIT were sorted from live CD3+CD8+TCRalphabeta+ cells. The sample consisted of CD8+ T cells from PBMCs, taken at baseline or after one month of anti-PD-1 therapy (not recorded which). Every receptor here comes from a human donor with melanoma.

This clonotype is medium-sized (0.01 to 0.1%) within its sample. The rearrangement links TRBV25-1 to TRBJ1-5, with D maybe TRBD1 (5 bases). The CDR3 extends over 12 amino acids. Trimming shortened V by 6 bases and J by 2 bases, and 5 bases separated the two germline ends. From germline, CDR1 is MGHDK and CDR2 SYGVNS. The CDR3 nucleotides are TGTGCCAGCAGACAGGGCAATCAGCCCCAGCATTTT. Translating gives CASRQGNQPQHF.

By share, this clonotype ranks as large. The CDR3 spells CSARSRASYEQYF. The CDR3 DNA sequence: TGCAGTGCTAGAAGCCGGGCCTCCTACGAGCAGTACTTC. The chain links TRBV20-1 to TRBJ2-7; D not resolved. CDR3 length equals 13 residues. V shed 2 bases and J shed 0 bases, with 8 bases lying between them. Per the germline V gene, CDR1 is DFQATT and CDR2 is SNEGSKA (reference sequence).

The V call is TRBV19, the J call TRBJ2-7; tentatively, D is TRBD2 (5 bases). The CDR3 contains 16 residues. The germline V gene has CDR1 LNHDA and CDR2 SQIVND (reference sequence). The V gene lost 7 bases and the J gene lost 2 bases, with 21 bases spanning the gap. The DNA for the CDR3 is TGTGCCAGTAACATCCCCGAAACAGCGGCAACCTACGAGCAGTACTTC. Its translation: CASNIPETAATYEQYF.

By sample share, this clonotype is medium-sized. The gene calls are TRBV12-5 and TRBJ2-2, with 8 bases identical to TRBD1. CDR3 size: 18 residues. Germline lookup yields CDR1 LGHNT and CDR2 FRNRAP. With V trimmed by 2 bases and J by 5 bases, 13 bases remained unmatched. CDR3 amino acids: CASGLLYQGARGTGELFF. In DNA form, the CDR3 reads TGTGCTAGTGGTTTGCTATATCAGGGGGCGCGAGGGACCGGGGAGCTGTTTTTT.

This clonotype is labeled large. J is TRBJ1-5 and V is TRBV29-1, with D possibly matching TRBD1 (5 bases). CDR1 and CDR2 from the germline V gene are SQVTM and ANQGSEA. The CDR3 consists of 13 residues. Trimming took 4 bases from V and 2 from J, leaving 9 bases between them. The CDR3 coding sequence is TGCAGCGTTGGACAGACAGGCAATCAGCCCCAGCATTTT. This sequence encodes CSVGQTGNQPQHF.

Judged by abundance, this clonotype is large (0.1 to 1%). The chain joins TRBV28 to TRBJ2-7, with 8 bases aligning to TRBD2. Unmatched junction bases numbered 14, after V lost 6 bases and J lost 4 bases. The CDR3 sequence is 16 residues long. In germline, CDR1 is MDHEN, CDR2 SYDVKM. CDR3 sequence (DNA): TGTGCCAGCAGCATTAACGGGGCGGGAGGACTATACGAGCAGTACTTC. Translating gives CASSINGAGGLYEQYF.

The chain joins TRBV20-1 to TRBJ2-1; the match to TRBD2 covers 7 bases. Trimming at V came to 0 bases and at J to 5 bases, leaving 10 bases not matched to a gene. The CDR3 totals 16 residues. Germline assignment: CDR1 DFQATT and CDR2 SNEGSKA (reference sequence). The CDR3 region is CSARDLDGGTNNEQFF. As DNA, the CDR3 is TGCAGTGCTAGAGATCTTGACGGGGGGACCAACAATGAGCAGTTCTTC.

This clonotype counts as large. The V call is TRBV7-3, the J call TRBJ2-6, with 7 bases fitting TRBD1. Losses at the gene ends were 5 bases for V and 0 bases for J; bases not matched to a gene: 7. Germline V CDR1 and CDR2: SGHTA, FQGTGA. There are 17 residues in the CDR3. The CDR3 loop is CASSPGQSGSGANVLTF. The CDR3 bases are TGTGCCAGCAGCCCGGGACAGAGCGGCTCTGGGGCCAACGTCCTGACTTTC.

This clonotype is deemed medium-sized. This chain joins TRBV20-1 and TRBJ2-7; D remains ambiguous. Germline V gene sequence: CDR1 DFQATT, CDR2 SNEGSKA (reference sequence). V gave up 4 bases and J gave up 6 bases, with 13 bases separating them. This CDR3 is built from 12 residues. The CDR3 loop is CSATARPSEQYF. The CDR3 nucleotides read TGCAGTGCTACGGCCCGACCCAGCGAGCAGTACTTC.

This clonotype is medium-sized (0.01 to 0.1%). The chain carries TRBV20-1 and TRBJ2-7; D might be TRBD2 (6 bases). The germline CDR1 and CDR2 sequences are DFQATT and SNEGSKA (reference sequence). The ends were cut back, 3 bases at V and 3 bases at J, with 18 bases in the middle. This CDR3 has 15 amino acids. The CDR3: CSASLFGRFSYEQYF. CDR3 in DNA: TGCAGTGCTAGCTTATTCGGGAGATTCAGCTACGAGCAGTACTTC.

Concerning this clonotype: Its ends do not fully match the called genes, so a read error is possible. The chain uses TRBV7-6 and TRBJ1-5; D uncertain. The CDR3 is 13 residues long. Germline V lookup: CDR1 SGHVS, CDR2 FNYEAQ. In DNA, the CDR3 is TGTGCCAGCAGCCTCCAACCCAATCAGCCCCGGCATTTT. Amino acids: CASSLQPNQPRHF.

In its sample, this clonotype ranks as medium-sized. The V gene is TRBV24-1, the J gene TRBJ2-7; TRBD1 matches at 9 bases. Germline values: CDR1 KGHDR, CDR2 SFDVKD. V lost 3 bases to trimming and J lost 3 bases; unmatched junction nucleotides: 5. The CDR3 runs to 15 residues. The CDR3 sequence is CATSDPGTGLYEQYF. For the CDR3, the DNA is TGTGCCACCAGTGATCCCGGGACAGGGCTCTACGAGCAGTACTTC.

This clonotype rates as medium-sized. This chain uses TRBV7-3 with TRBJ1-1; weak D call: TRBD1 (6 bases). Germline V CDR1 and CDR2: SGHTA, FQGTGA. CDR3 size: 14 residues. With 5 bases removed from V and 2 bases from J, the gap between germline ends came to 12 bases. CDR3 in DNA: TGTGCCAGCAGCCGTACGGGACATAACACTGAAGCTTTCTTT. This encodes CASSRTGHNTEAFF.

This clonotype is labeled as large. CDR3 sequence reads: CASSQLEPLTDTQYF. CDR3 coding DNA: TGTGCCAGCAGCCAACTAGAGCCCCTCACAGATACGCAGTATTTT. The J gene is TRBJ2-3, the V gene TRBV4-2; D gene ambiguous. V shed 2 bases and J shed 2 bases, with 11 bases lying between them. The germline gives CDR1 LGHNA, CDR2 YNFKEQ. This CDR3 comprises 15 residues.

This chain links TRBV19 with TRBJ2-7; no clear D. The germline V and J ends were trimmed by 5 bases and 3 bases, with 8 bases remaining between them. The CDR3 extends over 12 amino acids. From germline, CDR1 is LNHDA and CDR2 SQIVND (reference sequence). The DNA for the CDR3 is TGTGCCAGTAGTTCCGAATTCTACGAGCAGTACTTC. Its protein is CASSSEFYEQYF.

The chain carries TRBV19 and TRBJ2-3; no reliable D call. The CDR3 covers 17 residues. V dropped 3 bases and J dropped 0 bases, with 16 bases sitting between them. Germline V lookup: CDR1 LNHDA, CDR2 SQIVND (reference sequence). DNA for the CDR3: TGTGCCAGTAGTATGGGTGTACGGATACCTAGCACAGATACGCAGTATTTT. Protein product: CASSMGVRIPSTDTQYF. Combining the CDR3 with reference TRBV19 and TRBJ2-3 gives the whole variable domain DGGITQSPKYLFRKEGQNVTLSCEQNLNHDAMYWYRQDPGQGLRLIYYSQIVNDFQKGDIAEGYSVSREKKESFPLTVTSAQKNPTAFYLCASSMGVRIPSTDTQYFGPGTRLTVL.

This sequence joins TRBV11-2 and TRBJ2-2, with D tentatively TRBD1 (6 bases). Trimming took off 5 bases at V and 0 bases at J, with 28 bases between the two ends. Per the germline V gene, CDR1 is SGHAT and CDR2 is FQNNGV. The CDR3 has 21 amino acids. The CDR3 loop is CASSGYLEGGLKLANTGELFF. Here the CDR3 DNA reads TGTGCCAGCAGCGGCTATCTAGAAGGGGGATTAAAGCTCGCGAACACCGGGGAGCTGTTTTTT.

This clonotype is categorized as medium-sized (0.01 to 0.1%). This sequence joins TRBV4-3 and TRBJ2-2; D not certain. This CDR3 region has 16 residues. CDR1 LGHNA and CDR2 YSLEER come from the germline V gene. V lost 3 bases and J 0 bases, leaving 11 bases between the germline ends. The CDR3 region is CASSQVDGANTGELFF. DNA for the CDR3: TGCGCCAGCAGCCAGGTTGATGGCGCGAACACCGGGGAGCTGTTTTTT.

This clonotype is classed as medium-sized. The chain recombines TRBV29-1 with TRBJ2-2; 8 bases match TRBD2. This CDR3 spans 15 amino acids. The germline V gene has CDR1 SQVTM and CDR2 ANQGSEA. The junction had 9 bases not matched to a gene; V was cut back by 5 bases and J by 4 bases. DNA of the CDR3: TGCAGCGTTCCCGGGGTCGGGAGGGCCACCGGGGAGCTGTTTTTT. This encodes CSVPGVGRATGELFF.

This clonotype is deemed large. The CDR3 region is CASSQGGGGGLDQPQHF. CDR3 sequence (DNA): TGTGCCAGCAGCCAAGGGGGAGGTGGCGGTCTCGATCAGCCCCAGCATTTT. V and J are TRBV3-1 and TRBJ1-5; D remains ambiguous. This CDR3 is built from 17 residues. V lost 1 base and J lost 5, with 18 bases in between. Per germline, CDR1 LGHDT and CDR2 YNNKEL (reference sequence).

In its sample, this clonotype is medium-sized. Compared with germline, one end of the junction differs, possibly owing to a read error. The chain is built from TRBV28 and TRBJ2-5; either TRBD1 or TRBD2 may fit D (6 bases each). Looked up from germline, CDR1 is MDHEN and CDR2 is SYDVKM. There are 14 residues in the CDR3. Here the CDR3 DNA reads TGTGCCAGCAGAAGCACTAGGGGGGATGAGACCCGGTACTTC. Translating it yields CASRSTRGDETRYF.

This clonotype rates as large. V usage is TRBV2 and J usage is TRBJ2-4, with D perhaps TRBD1 (6 bases). From germline, CDR1 is SNHLY and CDR2 FYNNEI. V lost 7 bases to trimming and J lost 9 bases, with 13 bases between them. The CDR3 is made up of 12 amino acids. CDR3 DNA sequence: TGTGCCAGCACCAGGGACACAACCATTCAGTACTTC. Its translation: CASTRDTTIQYF.

In its sample, this clonotype ranks as medium-sized. CDR3 residues: CASRGSAGGKNIQYF. Here the CDR3 DNA reads TGTGCCAGCCGGGGGTCGGCCGGAGGAAAAAACATTCAGTACTTC. This chain links TRBV7-2 with TRBJ2-4, with D maybe TRBD2 (6 bases). In germline, CDR1 is SGHTA, CDR2 FQGNSA. This CDR3 region has 15 residues. Trimming removed 8 bases at V and 4 bases at J, with 18 bases between.

The table lists this clonotype with a few counts. V usage is TRBV29-1 and J usage is TRBJ2-3; 9 nucleotides agree with TRBD1. Trimming removed 5 bases from V and 1 base from J; junction bases left unmatched: 10. This CDR3 has 16 residues. Germline V lookup: CDR1 SQVTM, CDR2 ANQGSEA. The CDR3 protein is CSVHPPWDRGTDTQYF. Written as DNA, the CDR3 is TGCAGCGTTCACCCCCCCTGGGACAGGGGCACAGATACGCAGTATTTT.

This clonotype is categorized as large. The chain combines TRBV19 with TRBJ2-7; 11 nucleotides line up with TRBD2. CDR1 and CDR2 from the germline V gene are LNHDA and SQIVND (reference sequence). Trimming cost V 6 bases and J 0 bases; bases outside gene matches: 1. This CDR3 contains 14 residues. In DNA form, the CDR3 reads TGTGCCAGTAGGGGGACTAGCGGCTCCTACGAGCAGTACTTC. Protein: CASRGTSGSYEQYF.

This clonotype was observed a few times. The chain joins TRBV30 to TRBJ1-1, with 11 bases identical to TRBD1. Germline CDR1 is GTSNPN and CDR2 is SVGIG (reference sequence). The CDR3 loop spans 14 amino acids. CDR3 in amino acids: CALGQGVTNTEAFF. The CDR3 coding sequence is TGTGCTTTGGGACAGGGGGTCACGAACACTGAAGCTTTCTTT.

This clonotype is medium-sized. The chain links TRBV4-3 to TRBJ2-7; perhaps TRBD1 as D (5 bases). The germline V and J ends were trimmed by 1 base and 6 bases, with 10 bases remaining between them. Germline assignment: CDR1 LGHNA and CDR2 YSLEER. The CDR3 is made up of 13 amino acids. Here the CDR3 reads CASSQGAGREQYF. The CDR3 nucleotides read TGCGCCAGCAGCCAAGGGGCAGGGCGCGAGCAGTACTTC.

By share of the sample, this clonotype is large. The chain is built from TRBV28 and TRBJ2-2; 11 nucleotides match TRBD2. The junction had 6 bases not matched to a gene; V was cut back by 6 bases and J by 6 bases. Germline values: CDR1 MDHEN, CDR2 SYDVKM. This CDR3 has 15 residues. The CDR3 region is CASRKGLAVPGELFF. CDR3 coding DNA: TGTGCCAGCAGGAAGGGACTAGCGGTCCCCGGGGAGCTGTTTTTT. Based on the CDR3 plus reference TRBV28 and TRBJ2-2, the full variable domain is DVKVTQSSRYLVKRTGEKVFLECVQDMDHENMFWYRQDPGLGLRLIYFSYDVKMKEKGDIPEGYSVSREKKERFSLILESASTNQTSMYLCASRKGLAVPGELFFGEGSRLTVL.

The rearrangement uses TRBV29-1 and TRBJ2-1, with a tentative D call TRBD1 (6 bases). Germline V lookup: CDR1 SQVTM, CDR2 ANQGSEA. The CDR3 has 17 amino acids. Between the trimmed V and J ends, which lost 7 bases and 0 bases, there was a span of 22 bases. The CDR3 loop reads CSGLDSTAPSSYNEQFF. CDR3 coding DNA: TGCAGCGGGCTGGACAGCACGGCCCCGAGCTCCTACAATGAGCAGTTCTTC.

Judged by abundance, this clonotype is large. This sequence joins TRBV7-9 and TRBJ2-7; TRBD1 might be the D (5 bases). Per the germline V gene, CDR1 is SEHNR and CDR2 is FQNEAQ (reference sequence). This CDR3 spans 13 amino acids. Trimming pared 8 bases from V and 2 bases from J, leaving 13 bases between. The CDR3 DNA follows: TGTGCCAGCTTGGGTTTGGGGCCCTACGAGCAGTACTTC. It encodes CASLGLGPYEQYF.

A few counts support this clonotype. The chain joins TRBV12-3 or TRBV12-4 to TRBJ2-7; the match to TRBD2 covers 11 bases. The trim removed 2 bases at V and 3 bases at J, leaving 6 bases unmatched. There are 16 residues in the CDR3. The CDR3 nucleotides are TGTGCCAGCAGTTTACGTAGCGGGAGGGCCGTCTACGAGCAGTACTTC. This gives the protein CASSLRSGRAVYEQYF.

Relative to its sample, this clonotype is medium-sized. The chain is built from TRBV13 and TRBJ2-1; TRBD2 matches 13 bases. The germline CDR1 and CDR2 sequences are PRHDT and FYEKMQ (reference sequence). V dropped 5 bases and J dropped 8; count of bases not matched to a gene: 6. This CDR3 is 15 amino acids long. In DNA form, the CDR3 reads TGTGCCAGCAGCCCCCCCGGACTAGCGGGAGATGAGCAGTTCTTC. Translation gives CASSPPGLAGDEQFF.